A selection of T cell receptor beta chains follows, all from one sample in a study. From the 5' RACE reads, TCRdb called clonotypes with MiXCR, one entry per CDR3 protein. This sample has about 64,000 distinct CDR3 sequences; less than 25% occur once, and the top ten carry under 3.5%. Sequencing was done on a sample of memory CD4+ T cells sorted from a lymph node. Source of these receptors: a female donor with breast cancer. The CDR3 runs from the conserved cysteine through the conserved F or W. Fields, in order: V gene, clone size, D gene, J gene, CDR3 DNA, CDR3 protein. The D gene is left open where the match is weak. Part of the rows lack a size; the others show once, few, many or a class for expanded clones.

TRBV9	NA	NA	TRBJ2-1	TGTGCCAGCCCGTCTCCCAGGCGGAAGTCCTACAATGAGCAGTTCTTC	CASPSPRRKSYNEQFF
TRBV7-7	NA	NA	TRBJ2-5	TGTGCTAGCAGCTTAGGGGGGGTAGCGGAGACCCAGTACTTC	CASSLGGVAETQYF
TRBV2	NA	NA	TRBJ2-7	TGTGCCAGCAGTAGAATCATGACAGGCGAAGAGCAGTACTTC	CASSRIMTGEEQYF
TRBV5-1	NA	NA	TRBJ1-5	TGCGCCAGCAGGGCAGGGTATAGCAATCAGCCCCAGCATTTT	CASRAGYSNQPQHF
TRBV7-2	many	NA	TRBJ2-3	TGTGCCAGCACCAACGCCGTCACGGGTACGCAGTATTTT	CASTNAVTGTQYF
TRBV5-1	NA	NA	TRBJ2-3	TGCGCCAGCCGACTGGACGGGAGTAGCTCAGATACGCAGTATTTT	CASRLDGSSSDTQYF
TRBV20-1	many	NA	TRBJ1-4	TGCAGTGCTAGAGATCTCAGGGGAGTAAGGGAAAAACTGTTTTTT	CSARDLRGVREKLFF
TRBV12-3/TRBV12-4	NA	NA	TRBJ1-1	TGTGCCAGCAGTCTAAGTTCTGAGGGTTACACTGAAGCTTTCTTT	CASSLSSEGYTEAFF
TRBV5-1	few	TRBD1	TRBJ1-1	TGCGCCAGCAGCTTGGAAGGGGGCGGGAACACTGAAGCTTTCTTT	CASSLEGGGNTEAFF
TRBV18	NA	NA	TRBJ2-5	TGTGCCAGCTCACCGAACCAAGAGACCCAGTACTTC	CASSPNQETQYF
TRBV7-2	few	NA	TRBJ2-7	TGTGCCAGCAGCTTAATGTCCTACGAGCAGTACTTC	CASSLMSYEQYF
TRBV4-2	NA	TRBD2	TRBJ2-2	TGTGCCAGCAGCGCTCGCCTCGGGGAGGGGAGGATACATACGAACACCGGGGAGCTGTTTTTT	CASSARLGEGRIHTNTGELFF
TRBV28	NA	NA	TRBJ1-5	TGTGCCAGCAGTTGGAGAGGCAATCAGCCCCAGCATTTT	CASSWRGNQPQHF
TRBV24-1	many	TRBD1	TRBJ1-2	TGTGCCACCAGTGACCCTAGGGGGACAGTAGACTATGGCTACACCTTC	CATSDPRGTVDYGYTF